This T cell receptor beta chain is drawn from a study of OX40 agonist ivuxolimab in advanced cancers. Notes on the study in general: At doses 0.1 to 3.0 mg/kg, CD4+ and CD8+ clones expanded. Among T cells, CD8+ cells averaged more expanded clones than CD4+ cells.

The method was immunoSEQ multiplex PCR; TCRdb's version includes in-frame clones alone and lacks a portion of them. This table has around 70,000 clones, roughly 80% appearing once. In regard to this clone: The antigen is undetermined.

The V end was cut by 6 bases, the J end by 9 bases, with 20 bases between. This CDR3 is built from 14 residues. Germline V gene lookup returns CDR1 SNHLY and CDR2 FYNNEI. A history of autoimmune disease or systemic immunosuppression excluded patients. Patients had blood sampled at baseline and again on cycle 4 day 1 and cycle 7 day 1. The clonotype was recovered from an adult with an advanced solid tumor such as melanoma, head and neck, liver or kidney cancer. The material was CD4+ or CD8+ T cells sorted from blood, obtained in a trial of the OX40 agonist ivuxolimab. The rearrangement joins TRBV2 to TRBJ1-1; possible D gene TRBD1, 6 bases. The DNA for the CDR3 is TGTGCCAGCAGCGATTCCCGGGACAAAAACCAAGCTTTCTTT. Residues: CASSDSRDKNQAFF.